Each of the 23 T cell receptor beta chains below was sequenced from the same sample in a study of read filtering for tumor transcriptome and immune sequencing (dated by TCRdb to about 2020). The run used an Illumina HiSeq 4000. The Immunoverse kit was used to build TCR libraries from around 420 ng RNA, with molecular barcoded adaptors covering alpha/delta and beta/gamma chains. TCRdb reworked the public reads: Q25 trimming with fastp, MiXCR clone assembly, productive beta chains retained. Each CDR3 protein appears once, grouped with its most common genes and DNA. This sample gives more than 55,000 distinct CDR3 sequences in total; less than 20% of them show up just once. The top ten hold 11% of the sample. Sequenced: a population of CD138-negative cells sorted from bone marrow. The cell subset or site label on this specimen signifies: bone marrow mononuclear cells depleted of CD138+ plasma/myeloma cells by negative magnetic selection. The receptors originated from a donor over 35 with multiple myeloma.

This clonotype was observed a single time. This may stem from a read error, because a much larger clone lies one nucleotide away. Because it lacks the conserved phenylalanine or tryptophan at the end, this CDR3 is likely a read error. The V gene is TRBV20-1, the J gene TRBJ1-2, with D maybe TRBD1 (5 bases). The CDR3 runs 15 residues. Germline V gene lookup returns CDR1 DFQATT and CDR2 SNEGSKA (reference sequence). CDR3: CSTPLRDGKNYGYTY. DNA of the CDR3: TGCAGCACCCCCCTCCGGGACGGCAAAAACTATGGCTACACCTAC.

This chain links TRBV6-5 with TRBJ2-7; 10 bases match TRBD2. CDR1 and CDR2 from the germline V gene are MNHEY and SVGAGI. J lost 3 bases, V lost 5 bases, and 7 bases had no gene match. This CDR3 contains 15 residues. The CDR3 nucleotides read TGTGCCAGCAGTAAGGGACTAGCGAAGAACTACGAGCAGTACTTC. This sequence encodes CASSKGLAKNYEQYF.

V usage is TRBV7-2 and J usage is TRBJ1-4; 8 bases align to TRBD1. This CDR3 contains 17 residues. V lost 5 bases and J lost 5; bases outside the gene matches: 13. The germline V gene encodes CDR1 SGHTA and CDR2 FQGNSA. The CDR3 DNA reads TGTGCCAGCAGCGTTAGGACAGGGCGAGGTGGGAATGAAAAACTGTTTTTT. Translation: CASSVRTGRGGNEKLFF.

This chain uses TRBV4-1 with TRBJ2-7; D call uncertain. V lost 1 base, J lost 2 bases, and 12 bases lay in between. The CDR3 runs to 15 residues. In germline, CDR1 is MGHRA, CDR2 YSYEKL. This CDR3 is CASSQGAGTAYEQYF. For the CDR3, the DNA is TGCGCCAGCAGCCAAGGTGCAGGTACCGCCTACGAGCAGTACTTC.

With respect to this clonotype: This probably arose from a read error, given a far larger clone one base away. No conserved phenylalanine or tryptophan ends this CDR3, so it is likely a read error. The gene calls are TRBV6-2 or TRBV6-3 and TRBJ1-1, with D unresolved. Trimming pared 6 bases from V and 2 bases from J, leaving 10 bases between. Germline loops: CDR1 MNHEY, CDR2 SVGEGT. The CDR3 spans 13 residues. The CDR3 spells CASRRRENTEAFL. CDR3 nucleotides: TGTGCCAGCAGGCGACGGGAAAACACTGAAGCTTTCCTT.

This clonotype was picked up many times. The chain carries TRBV7-2 and TRBJ2-1; no definite D call. There are 15 residues in the CDR3. Looked up from germline, CDR1 is SGHTA and CDR2 is FQGNSA. V lost 1 base and J 0 bases, leaving 7 bases between the germline ends. For the CDR3, the DNA is TGTGCCAGCAGCTTAGGGTCAAGCTCCTACAATGAGCAGTTCTTC. Protein: CASSLGSSSYNEQFF.

This clonotype appeared a few times. Likely a read error: the CDR3 ends without its conserved phenylalanine or tryptophan. The CDR3 nucleotides are TGTGCCAGCTCCGCGGGAGTCGCGAACACCGCGGAGCTGTTTTAT. Translated: CASSAGVANTAELFY. V usage is TRBV2 and J usage is TRBJ2-2; TRBD2 matches at 7 bases. Germline lookup yields CDR1 SNHLY and CDR2 FYNNEI. This CDR3 is built from 15 residues.

This clonotype was seen ten or more times. This sequence joins TRBV12-3 or TRBV12-4 and TRBJ2-1; 11 positions agree with TRBD2. With 9 bases clipped from V and 5 bases from J, the junction kept 18 bases outside the gene matches. This CDR3 region has 18 residues. The CDR3 loop is CASWSRGASGGKNNEQFF. The CDR3 DNA sequence: TGTGCCAGTTGGTCTCGGGGGGCTAGCGGGGGGAAGAACAATGAGCAGTTCTTC.

This clonotype has at least ten counts. The chain links TRBV20-1 to TRBJ2-7; no reliable D call. CDR1 DFQATT and CDR2 SNEGSKA come from the germline V gene (reference sequence). The CDR3 totals 12 residues. The V and J ends lost 1 base and 6 bases respectively, with 10 bases between them. The CDR3 sequence: CSARVGSGEQYF. In DNA, the CDR3 is TGCAGTGCTAGAGTAGGTTCCGGCGAGCAGTACTTC.

This clonotype was picked up many times. This rearrangement joins TRBV5-1 to TRBJ2-2; TRBD2 matches at 10 bases. The V segment lost 0 bases and the J segment 5 bases; nucleotides outside the gene matches: 7. Germline lookup yields CDR1 SGHRS and CDR2 YFSETQ. This CDR3 region has 17 residues. The CDR3 here is CASSLGLAGDWTGELFF. The CDR3 nucleotides are TGCGCCAGCAGCTTGGGTCTAGCGGGAGATTGGACCGGGGAGCTGTTTTTT.

This clonotype appeared a few times. The chain has TRBV7-3 and TRBJ1-1, with a weak D call TRBD1 (6 bases). V shed 3 bases and J shed 11 bases, with 22 bases lying between them. The CDR3 is 15 residues long. Germline V CDR1 and CDR2: SGHTA, FQGTGA. In DNA, the CDR3 is TGTGCCAGCAGCTTGGGACCTCAGGGGTCGGGTGCGGCTTTCTTT. It is translated as CASSLGPQGSGAAFF. Variable domain in full (rest from reference TRBV7-3 and TRBJ1-1): GAGVSQTPSNKVTEKGKYVELRCDPISGHTALYWYRQSLGQGPEFLIYFQGTGAADDSGLPNDRFFAVRPEGSVSTLKIQRTERGDSAVYLCASSLGPQGSGAAFFGQGTRLTVV.

This clonotype was observed at least ten times. The chain recombines TRBV5-1 with TRBJ2-1, with TRBD2 identical over 8 bases. CDR3 length: 17 amino acids. V lost 4 bases and J lost 0; bases outside the gene matches: 9. In germline, CDR1 is SGHRS, CDR2 YFSETQ. The CDR3 DNA reads as TGCGCCAGCAGCCTTACTAGCGGCGTCAGCTCCTACAATGAGCAGTTCTTC. Its translation: CASSLTSGVSSYNEQFF.

This clonotype appeared many times. The J gene is TRBJ2-1, the V gene TRBV20-1; no clear D gene. The CDR3 totals 16 residues. The V and J ends lost 0 bases and 5 bases respectively, with 17 bases between them. CDR1 DFQATT and CDR2 SNEGSKA come from the germline V gene (reference sequence). CDR3 coding DNA: TGCAGTGCTAGAGATCCCCGGCGCAGCGTCAACAATGAGCAGTTCTTC. Translated: CSARDPRRSVNNEQFF.

Ten or more counts support this clonotype. The V call is TRBV6-2 or TRBV6-3, the J call TRBJ2-7, with TRBD2 matching over 9 bases. The CDR3 extends over 16 amino acids. The V and J ends lost 2 bases and 2 bases, in that order; junction bases with no gene match: 7. Germline assignment: CDR1 MNHEY and CDR2 SVGEGT. The CDR3 here is CASSYVLAGVPYEQYF. The CDR3 DNA reads as TGTGCCAGCAGTTACGTCTTAGCGGGAGTACCCTACGAGCAGTACTTC.

This clonotype qualifies as medium-sized. The chain has TRBV7-2 and TRBJ2-1, with 13 bases lining up with TRBD2. J lost 0 bases, V lost 4 bases, and 3 bases had no gene match. This CDR3 has 17 amino acids. Germline V gene sequence: CDR1 SGHTA, CDR2 FQGNSA. The CDR3 protein is CASSSTSGRSSYNEQFF. The CDR3 region has the DNA TGTGCCAGCAGCTCGACTAGCGGGAGGAGCTCCTACAATGAGCAGTTCTTC.

This clonotype showed up many times. This chain connects TRBV29-1 to TRBJ1-5; 9 nucleotides match TRBD1. Germline CDR1 and CDR2: SQVTM and ANQGSEA. The CDR3 loop spans 14 amino acids. V dropped 3 bases and J dropped 9; count of bases not matched to a gene: 9. The chain's CDR3 is CSVDTGTGSGPQHF. Here the CDR3 DNA reads TGCAGCGTTGATACCGGGACAGGGTCCGGGCCCCAGCATTTT.

Note on this clonotype: Being one base from a much bigger clone, this may be a read error. V and J are TRBV5-1 and TRBJ2-7, with TRBD2 as a possible D gene (5 bases). Germline V CDR1 and CDR2: SGHRS, YFSETQ. The V end was cut by 5 bases, the J end by 3 bases, with 12 bases between. This CDR3 has 13 amino acids. CDR3 DNA sequence: TGCGCCAGCAGAGGCGGACGGGACTACGAGCAGTACTTC. Protein product: CASRGGRDYEQYF.

This clonotype was recorded at least ten times. J is TRBJ2-7 and V is TRBV6-5, with 12 nucleotides matching TRBD2. Germline lookup yields CDR1 MNHEY and CDR2 SVGAGI. After removal of 0 bases from V and 2 bases from J, the junction contained 2 bases not matched to a gene. The CDR3 is made up of 16 amino acids. CDR3 nucleotide sequence: TGTGCCAGCAGTTACTCCCGGACTAGCGGGACCTACGAGCAGTACTTC. It encodes CASSYSRTSGTYEQYF.

This clonotype has a count of ten or more. As DNA, the CDR3 is TGTGCCAGCAGGCACCGGGACCTTACCGGGGAGCTGTTTTTT. Its protein is CASRHRDLTGELFF. V is TRBV2 and J is TRBJ2-2; D possibly uses TRBD1 or TRBD2 (5 bases each). This CDR3 is built from 14 residues. Germline assignment: CDR1 SNHLY and CDR2 FYNNEI. V was cut by 6 bases and J by 5 bases, with 13 bases left in between.

This clonotype was recorded at least ten times. This rearrangement joins TRBV29-1 to TRBJ2-3; D uncertain. V lost 6 bases to trimming and J lost 0 bases, with 7 bases between them. The CDR3 extends over 12 amino acids. Germline V gives CDR1 SQVTM, CDR2 ANQGSEA. CDR3 residues: CSVRTSTDTQYF. In DNA, the CDR3 is TGCAGCGTCCGAACTAGCACAGATACGCAGTATTTT.

This clonotype appeared many times. The V call is TRBV29-1, the J call TRBJ2-3, with D possibly matching TRBD2 (7 bases). Trimming removed 1 base at V and 5 bases at J, with 37 bases between. CDR1 is SQVTM, CDR2 ANQGSEA, per germline. CDR3 size: 22 residues. The CDR3 here is CSVEVGERGGEGNRAPRDTQYF. CDR3 nucleotide sequence: TGCAGCGTTGAAGTAGGGGAGAGGGGGGGTGAGGGAAACCGGGCCCCACGAGATACGCAGTATTTT.

In its sample, this clonotype was seen a few times. The J gene is TRBJ1-1, the V gene TRBV9; maybe TRBD1 (5 bases). V dropped 0 bases and J dropped 0 bases, with 6 bases sitting between them. The CDR3 extends over 14 amino acids. The germline V gene has CDR1 SGDLS and CDR2 YYNGEE. Here the CDR3 reads CASSVGQLNTEAFF. The CDR3 coding sequence is TGTGCCAGCAGCGTAGGACAGCTGAACACTGAAGCTTTCTTT.

In this sample, this clonotype turned up a few times. The genes are TRBV6-6 and TRBJ1-1; tentative D call: TRBD1 (5 bases). Germline CDR1 MNHNY, CDR2 SVGAGI (reference sequence). Trimming cost V 6 bases and J 1 base, with 18 bases left between them. The CDR3 is 16 amino acids. CDR3 in DNA: TGTGCCAGCAGCCCGCTCTTTGGGGGTTCGAACACTGAAGCTTTCTTT. This sequence encodes CASSPLFGGSNTEAFF.